What follows are 18 T cell receptor beta chains derived from one specimen sequenced in a study of T-cell memory formation after mild COVID-19. MiXCR, run by TCRdb on the 5' RACE reads, gives a single entry per CDR3 protein. Of approximately 150,000 distinct CDR3 sequences listed, 14% are singletons. The sample comprised PBMCs or a T cell subset sorted from them (not recorded which). All receptors come from an adult woman who had mild COVID-19 (a few samples of this study predate the infection). Cell type and time point are not known.

The sample holds a few counts of this clonotype. The chain's CDR3 is CASTRTTYNEQFF. For the CDR3, the DNA is TGTGCCAGCACAAGGACAACCTACAATGAGCAGTTCTTC. V gene TRBV12-3 or TRBV12-4 combines with J gene TRBJ2-1; D is perhaps TRBD1 (5 bases). With 7 bases removed from V and 2 bases from J, the gap between germline ends came to 9 bases. The CDR3 has 13 residues.

This clonotype was found a few times. The rearrangement links TRBV12-3 or TRBV12-4 to TRBJ1-2, with 10 bases matching TRBD1. With V trimmed by 6 bases and J by 8 bases, 9 bases remained unmatched. The CDR3 totals 14 residues. CDR3: CASRSGTGVGGYTF. Written as DNA, the CDR3 is TGTGCCAGCAGGTCCGGGACAGGGGTTGGAGGCTACACCTTC.

This clonotype was seen more than once but under ten times. V and J are TRBV5-1 and TRBJ2-7; D is unclear. The V end lost 2 bases, the J end lost 7 bases, and 7 bases lay between the germline ends. The CDR3 length is 11 residues. Per germline, CDR1 SGHRS and CDR2 YFSETQ. CDR3 sequence: CASSFSKEQYF. Written as DNA, the CDR3 is TGCGCCAGCAGCTTCTCCAAGGAGCAGTACTTC.

This clonotype appeared many times. This chain uses TRBV15 with TRBJ2-7; D remains unclear. The CDR3 is 15 amino acids. Between the trimmed V and J ends, which lost 0 bases and 2 bases, there was a span of 11 bases. Germline CDR1 LNHNV, CDR2 YYDKDF (reference sequence). CDR3 coding DNA: TGTGCCACCAGCAGAGATTCGGCAGGTGCCTACGAGCAGTACTTC. Its translation is CATSRDSAGAYEQYF.

The sample holds a few counts of this clonotype. The J gene is TRBJ2-5, the V gene TRBV10-3; TRBD2 matches 8 bases. Losses at the gene ends were 1 base for V and 1 base for J; bases not matched to a gene: 2. Germline loops: CDR1 ENHRY, CDR2 SYGVKD. This CDR3 region has 15 residues. CDR3 nucleotides: TGTGCCATCAGTGAGTTCGGGAGGGGCCAAGAGACCCAGTACTTC. Its translation: CAISEFGRGQETQYF.

Turning to this clonotype: Germline is not matched at one junction end, which may reflect a read error. The gene calls are TRBV9 and TRBJ2-6, with D possibly being TRBD2 (7 bases). This CDR3 region has 17 residues. Germline CDR1 is SGDLS and CDR2 is YYNGEE. In nucleotides, the CDR3 is TGTGCCAGCAGCGTAGCGGGGGGCCCCTCTGGGGCCAACGCCCTGACTTTC. It encodes CASSVAGGPSGANALTF.

The chain recombines TRBV27 with TRBJ2-2; D not resolved. Trimming shortened V by 6 bases and J by 5 bases, and 7 bases separated the two germline ends. Germline CDR1 is MNHEY and CDR2 is SMNVEV (reference sequence). The CDR3 has 12 residues. The CDR3 reads CASRRTTGELFF. The CDR3 DNA is TGTGCCAGCAGGCGAACGACCGGGGAGCTGTTTTTT.

The chain uses TRBV12-3 or TRBV12-4 and TRBJ2-4; TRBD1 matches at 10 bases. Trimming cost V 3 bases and J 3 bases; bases outside gene matches: 11. This CDR3 contains 18 residues. The CDR3 DNA is TGTGCCAGCAGTTTCTATTACGGGACAGGGGTGGGCAAAAACATTCAGTACTTC. Translation: CASSFYYGTGVGKNIQYF.

The sample holds many counts of this clonotype. The chain links TRBV27 to TRBJ2-2, with TRBD1 matching over 8 bases. The length of the CDR3 is 16 residues. Germline V gives CDR1 MNHEY, CDR2 SMNVEV (reference sequence). V was pared by 8 bases and J by 0 bases, with 8 bases of the junction left unmatched. CDR3 nucleotide sequence: TGTGCCAGCTCCGAACCGGACAGGGCGAACACCGGGGAGCTGTTTTTT. Translating it yields CASSEPDRANTGELFF.

The chain combines TRBV4-1 with TRBJ1-5; 7 nucleotides align to TRBD1. The germline gives CDR1 MGHRA, CDR2 YSYEKL. J gave up 0 bases and V 3 bases, and 17 bases lay outside the gene matches. The CDR3 is 20 residues long. The CDR3 DNA follows: TGCGCCAGCAGCCAGTTCAATTCCGGGACAGCCCTCTATAGCAATCAGCCCCAGCATTTT. It encodes CASSQFNSGTALYSNQPQHF.

A few counts support this clonotype. This chain joins TRBV14 and TRBJ2-7, with D perhaps matching TRBD2 (5 bases). The CDR3 totals 16 residues. The V gene lost 1 base and the J gene lost 2 bases, with 15 bases spanning the gap. CDR1 is SGHDN, CDR2 FVKESK, per germline. This chain's CDR3 is CASSQGLLAGPYEQYF. The CDR3 DNA follows: TGTGCCAGCAGCCAAGGATTGCTAGCCGGTCCCTACGAGCAGTACTTC.

This clonotype has more than one count but fewer than ten. This chain joins TRBV4-1 and TRBJ2-2, with 7 bases lining up with TRBD2. V gave up 4 bases and J gave up 3 bases; unmatched junction bases: 8. Germline V gene lookup returns CDR1 MGHRA and CDR2 YSYEKL. CDR3 length: 16 amino acids. In DNA, the CDR3 is TGCGCCAGCAGCCCTTTCCCGGGACTATACACCGGGGAGCTGTTTTTT. Its protein product is CASSPFPGLYTGELFF.

This clonotype has only a few counts. The chain is built from TRBV30 and TRBJ1-1; TRBD1 matches 8 bases. The CDR3 spans 14 residues. V shed 5 bases, J shed 1 base, and the junction held 6 bases outside the gene matches. Germline-derived CDR1 and CDR2 are GTSNPN and SVGIG (reference sequence). CDR3 sequence (DNA): TGTGCCTGGCTCCGACAGGGGTCGAACACTGAAGCTTTCTTT. Translated: CAWLRQGSNTEAFF.

The chain uses TRBV24-1 and TRBJ2-4, with D tentatively TRBD2 (6 bases). Germline V gene data show CDR1 as KGHDR and CDR2 as SFDVKD. This CDR3 contains 15 residues. Trimming removed 8 bases from V and 1 base from J, with 14 bases in between. CDR3 in amino acids: CATNAGTLAKNIQYF. The CDR3 nucleotides are TGTGCCACCAATGCGGGAACTCTGGCCAAAAACATTCAGTACTTC.

The chain links TRBV29-1 to TRBJ1-4; D ambiguous. The CDR3 extends over 11 amino acids. V was pared by 6 bases and J by 6 bases, with 8 bases between. Germline-derived CDR1 and CDR2 are SQVTM and ANQGSEA. The CDR3 bases are TGCAGCGTCCGAACCTATGAAAAACTGTTTTTT. Amino acid sequence: CSVRTYEKLFF.

The chain recombines TRBV7-2 with TRBJ2-7; 8 bases line up with TRBD2. CDR1 is SGHTA, CDR2 FQGNSA, per germline. There are 19 residues in the CDR3. V dropped 1 base and J dropped 3; count of bases not matched to a gene: 17. CDR3 sequence: CASSLGGAGGPPAYYEQYF. CDR3 DNA: TGTGCCAGCAGCTTAGGGGGGGCGGGAGGCCCCCCGGCGTACTACGAGCAGTACTTC.

The rearrangement joins TRBV7-3 to TRBJ2-1, with a possible D match to TRBD2 (6 bases). V lost 4 bases and J lost 7, with 17 bases in between. Looked up from germline, CDR1 is SGHTA and CDR2 is FQGTGA. The CDR3 consists of 15 residues. The CDR3 is CASSSPGLGLNEQFF. CDR3 nucleotide sequence: TGTGCCAGCAGCTCGCCGGGACTCGGGTTGAATGAGCAGTTCTTC.

J is TRBJ1-5 and V is TRBV2; 7 bases are a match to TRBD1. The CDR3 spans 14 residues. Trimming at V came to 9 bases and at J to 2 bases, leaving 7 bases not matched to a gene. The germline gives CDR1 SNHLY, CDR2 FYNNEI. The CDR3 loop is CASADRVGNQPQHF. The CDR3, as DNA: TGTGCCAGTGCCGACAGGGTCGGCAATCAGCCCCAGCATTTT.